This T cell receptor (beta chain) was found in a study of somatic mutations in cytotoxic T cells in rheumatoid arthritis. Study background: Sorting by flow gave nearly 100% purity for some V beta antibody-stained T-cell populations, including V beta1+ cells sequenced for TCRB. Study findings and constraints: Antigen targets of the expanded CD8+ clones remained unidentified. CD8+ T-cell clonality showed no significant difference between rheumatoid arthritis patients and age-matched healthy controls.

The control group consisted of fewer than 25 healthy blood donors, whose median age was roughly 55 years (range roughly 20-75) and of whom about 55% were female. Trimming stripped 0 bases from V and 4 bases from J, with 9 bases between. Germline assignment: CDR1 LNHNV and CDR2 YYDKDF (reference sequence). The CDR3 is 14 residues long. To note about this clone: Antigen specificity is unknown.

Generated by immunoSEQ multiplex PCR, the TCRdb table keeps only in-frame clones and is missing some. Of about 11,000 clones listed, about 68% were seen once; the top ten hold more than 9.5%. Sequenced input: CD8+ T cells sorted from blood. This clonotype originated in an older man in good health. The V and J genes are TRBV15 and TRBJ1-2; D is uncertain. CDR3 sequence: CATSRDRRGYGYTF. The CDR3, as DNA: TGTGCCACCAGCAGAGATCGGCGGGGCTATGGCTACACCTTC.